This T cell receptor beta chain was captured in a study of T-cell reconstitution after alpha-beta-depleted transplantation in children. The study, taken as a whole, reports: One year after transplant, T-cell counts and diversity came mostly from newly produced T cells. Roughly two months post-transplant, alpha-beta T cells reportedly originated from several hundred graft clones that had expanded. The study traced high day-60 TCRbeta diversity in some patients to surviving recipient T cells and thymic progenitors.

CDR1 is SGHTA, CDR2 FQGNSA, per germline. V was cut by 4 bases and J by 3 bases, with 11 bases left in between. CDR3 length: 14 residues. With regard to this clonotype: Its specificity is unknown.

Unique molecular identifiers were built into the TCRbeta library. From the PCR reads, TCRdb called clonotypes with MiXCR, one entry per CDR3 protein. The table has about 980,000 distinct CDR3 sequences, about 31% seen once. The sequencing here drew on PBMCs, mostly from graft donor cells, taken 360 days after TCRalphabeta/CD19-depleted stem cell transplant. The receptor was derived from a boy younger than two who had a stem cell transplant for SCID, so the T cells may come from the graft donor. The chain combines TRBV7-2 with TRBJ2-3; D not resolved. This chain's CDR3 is CASSSPRDTDTQYF. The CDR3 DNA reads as TGTGCCAGCAGCTCACCAAGGGATACAGATACGCAGTATTTT. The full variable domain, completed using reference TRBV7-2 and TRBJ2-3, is GAGVSQSPSNKVTEKGKDVELRCDPISGHTALYWYRQSLGQGLEFLIYFQGNSAPDKSGLPSDRFSAERTGGSVSTLTIQRTQQEDSAVYLCASSSPRDTDTQYFGPGTRLTVL.